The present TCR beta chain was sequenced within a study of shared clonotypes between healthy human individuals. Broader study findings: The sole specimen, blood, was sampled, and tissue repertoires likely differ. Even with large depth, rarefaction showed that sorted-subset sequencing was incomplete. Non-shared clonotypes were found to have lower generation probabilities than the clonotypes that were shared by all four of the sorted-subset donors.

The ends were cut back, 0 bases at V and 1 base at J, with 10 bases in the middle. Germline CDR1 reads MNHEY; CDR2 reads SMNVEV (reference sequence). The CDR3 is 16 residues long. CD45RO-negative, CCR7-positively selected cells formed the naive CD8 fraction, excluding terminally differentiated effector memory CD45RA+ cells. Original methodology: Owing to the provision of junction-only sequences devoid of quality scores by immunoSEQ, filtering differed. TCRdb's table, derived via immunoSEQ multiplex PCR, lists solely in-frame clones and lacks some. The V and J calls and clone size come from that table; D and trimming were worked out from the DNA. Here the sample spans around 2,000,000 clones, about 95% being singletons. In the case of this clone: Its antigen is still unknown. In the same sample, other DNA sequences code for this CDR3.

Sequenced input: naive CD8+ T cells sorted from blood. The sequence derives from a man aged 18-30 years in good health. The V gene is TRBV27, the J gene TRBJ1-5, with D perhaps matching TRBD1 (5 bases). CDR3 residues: CASSLSAGESNQPQHF. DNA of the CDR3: TGTGCCAGCAGTTTATCCGCGGGGGAGAGCAATCAGCCCCAGCATTTT.